The rows below give T cell receptor beta chains drawn from one sample of a study of OX40 agonist ivuxolimab in advanced cancers. The assay was immunoSEQ multiplex PCR, and TCRdb's table has in-frame clones only and misses some. The sample yields approximately 26,000 clones, roughly 73% seen once. Source: CD4+ or CD8+ T cells sorted from blood, taken in a trial of the OX40 agonist ivuxolimab. These receptors were taken from an adult with an advanced solid tumor such as melanoma, head and neck, liver or kidney cancer. The CDR3 runs from the conserved cysteine through the conserved F or W. Each record gives: J gene, clone size, D gene, V gene, CDR3 protein, CDR3 DNA. The D gene is left open where the match is weak. For some rows the clone size is stated as once, few or many, or as a class when expanded; others skip it.

j_call: TRBJ2-1
clone_size: -
d_call: -
v_call: TRBV4-1
cdr3_aa: CASSQGHQLYNEQFF
cdr3_nt: TGCGCCAGCAGCCAAGGGCATCAGCTATACAATGAGCAGTTCTTC

j_call: TRBJ2-1
clone_size: -
d_call: -
v_call: TRBV13
cdr3_aa: CASSLIAGSSYNEQFF
cdr3_nt: TGTGCCAGCAGCTTAATAGCCGGTAGCTCCTACAATGAGCAGTTCTTC

j_call: TRBJ2-5
clone_size: -
d_call: -
v_call: TRBV28
cdr3_aa: CASSPSRRAKETQYF
cdr3_nt: TGTGCCAGCAGTCCCTCGCGGAGGGCCAAAGAGACCCAGTACTTC

j_call: TRBJ1-4
clone_size: -
d_call: -
v_call: TRBV5-1
cdr3_aa: CASSLGLGGEEEKLFF
cdr3_nt: TGCGCCAGCAGCTTGGGCCTAGGGGGTGAAGAAGAAAAACTGTTTTTT

j_call: TRBJ2-2
clone_size: -
d_call: TRBD1
v_call: TRBV6-5
cdr3_aa: CATSLTGYTGELFF
cdr3_nt: TGTGCCACCTCCCTGACAGGGTACACCGGGGAGCTGTTTTTT

j_call: TRBJ2-7
clone_size: -
d_call: TRBD2
v_call: TRBV5-4
cdr3_aa: CAGSWLAGGEQYF
cdr3_nt: TGTGCCGGTTCGTGGCTAGCGGGGGGGGAGCAGTACTTC

j_call: TRBJ2-3
clone_size: -
d_call: -
v_call: TRBV7-2
cdr3_aa: CASTRGGTGPFADTQYF
cdr3_nt: TGTGCCAGCACCCGCGGGGGGACAGGCCCCTTCGCAGATACGCAGTATTTT

j_call: TRBJ1-5
clone_size: -
d_call: -
v_call: TRBV27
cdr3_aa: CASTRMPGRNQPQHF
cdr3_nt: TGTGCCAGCACCCGGATGCCGGGGCGCAATCAGCCCCAGCATTTT

j_call: TRBJ2-3
clone_size: -
d_call: -
v_call: TRBV7-6
cdr3_aa: CASGLAPADTQYF
cdr3_nt: TGTGCCAGCGGTCTGGCCCCCGCAGATACGCAGTATTTT

j_call: TRBJ2-3
clone_size: -
d_call: -
v_call: TRBV6-5
cdr3_aa: CASSYSASSDTQYF
cdr3_nt: TGTGCCAGCAGTTACTCGGCTAGCTCAGATACGCAGTATTTT

j_call: TRBJ1-3
clone_size: -
d_call: -
v_call: TRBV7-9
cdr3_aa: CASTSLGGPGIYF
cdr3_nt: TGTGCCAGCACCTCCCTAGGGGGGCCCGGCATATATTTT

j_call: TRBJ1-3
clone_size: -
d_call: -
v_call: TRBV30
cdr3_aa: CAWSGGSGNTIYF
cdr3_nt: TGTGCCTGGTCTGGCGGCTCTGGAAACACCATATATTTT

j_call: TRBJ2-3
clone_size: -
d_call: -
v_call: TRBV10-3
cdr3_aa: CAICREPTDTQYF
cdr3_nt: TGTGCCATATGCCGGGAACCAACAGATACGCAGTATTTT

j_call: TRBJ2-3
clone_size: -
d_call: -
v_call: TRBV27
cdr3_aa: CASSSHTDTQYF
cdr3_nt: TGTGCCAGCAGTTCTCACACAGATACGCAGTATTTT

j_call: TRBJ2-7
clone_size: -
d_call: TRBD1
v_call: TRBV5-5
cdr3_aa: CASSQGQGRNEQYF
cdr3_nt: TGTGCCAGCAGCCAGGGACAGGGTAGAAACGAGCAGTACTTC

j_call: TRBJ2-7
clone_size: -
d_call: -
v_call: TRBV7-8
cdr3_aa: CASSSLASGSEQYF
cdr3_nt: TGTGCCAGCAGCAGCCTAGCGTCGGGGAGCGAGCAGTACTTC

j_call: TRBJ2-3
clone_size: once
d_call: TRBD1
v_call: TRBV5-8
cdr3_aa: CASSLVVGQERTDTQYF
cdr3_nt: TGTGCCAGCAGCTTGGTCGTCGGACAGGAACGCACAGATACGCAGTATTTT

j_call: TRBJ2-7
clone_size: medium-sized
d_call: -
v_call: TRBV28
cdr3_aa: CASRSIPLGEQYF
cdr3_nt: TGTGCCAGCAGGTCAATCCCCCTCGGCGAGCAGTACTTC

j_call: TRBJ2-7
clone_size: -
d_call: TRBD2
v_call: TRBV2
cdr3_aa: CASSGWASGTPYEQYF
cdr3_nt: TGTGCCAGCAGTGGTTGGGCTAGCGGCACACCCTACGAGCAGTACTTC

j_call: TRBJ2-7
clone_size: -
d_call: TRBD2
v_call: TRBV5-4
cdr3_aa: CASSLGGRDEQYF
cdr3_nt: TGTGCCAGCAGCTTGGGCGGGAGGGACGAGCAGTACTTC

j_call: TRBJ2-7
clone_size: once
d_call: -
v_call: TRBV29-1
cdr3_aa: CSVQWGVEYEQYF
cdr3_nt: TGCAGCGTCCAATGGGGGGTAGAATACGAGCAGTACTTC

j_call: TRBJ2-1
clone_size: -
d_call: -
v_call: TRBV4-1
cdr3_aa: CASSQWTPGDNEQFF
cdr3_nt: TGCGCCAGCAGCCAATGGACTCCCGGAGACAATGAGCAGTTCTTC

j_call: TRBJ2-7
clone_size: -
d_call: TRBD1
v_call: TRBV9
cdr3_aa: CASSYTGVEQYF
cdr3_nt: TGTGCCAGCAGCTATACAGGGGTCGAGCAGTACTTC

j_call: TRBJ2-7
clone_size: -
d_call: -
v_call: TRBV11-2
cdr3_aa: CASSLGRGYEQYF
cdr3_nt: TGTGCCAGCAGCTTAGGACGGGGCTACGAGCAGTACTTC

j_call: TRBJ2-5
clone_size: once
d_call: TRBD1
v_call: TRBV6-5
cdr3_aa: CASSQGQGVGQYF
cdr3_nt: TGTGCCAGCAGTCAGGGACAGGGTGTCGGGCAGTACTTC

j_call: TRBJ2-1
clone_size: -
d_call: TRBD2
v_call: TRBV27
cdr3_aa: CASSFTSVAYNEQFF
cdr3_nt: TGTGCCAGCAGTTTCACTAGCGTAGCCTACAATGAGCAGTTCTTC

j_call: TRBJ1-1
clone_size: -
d_call: -
v_call: TRBV7-9
cdr3_aa: CASSAGYTEAFF
cdr3_nt: TGTGCCAGCAGCGCAGGGTACACTGAAGCTTTCTTT

j_call: TRBJ2-1
clone_size: once
d_call: TRBD2
v_call: TRBV9
cdr3_aa: CASSVNSGGALEQFF
cdr3_nt: TGTGCCAGCAGCGTTAATAGCGGGGGGGCATTAGAGCAGTTCTTC

j_call: TRBJ2-1
clone_size: -
d_call: TRBD2
v_call: TRBV27
cdr3_aa: CASRGGYNEQFF
cdr3_nt: TGTGCCAGCCGGGGGGGGTACAATGAGCAGTTCTTC

j_call: TRBJ2-1
clone_size: -
d_call: TRBD2
v_call: TRBV28
cdr3_aa: CASRQGLSSYNEQFF
cdr3_nt: TGTGCCAGCAGGCAGGGACTAAGCTCCTACAATGAGCAGTTCTTC

j_call: TRBJ2-3
clone_size: -
d_call: -
v_call: TRBV9
cdr3_aa: CASSVASLSTDTQYF
cdr3_nt: TGTGCCAGCAGCGTAGCATCCCTTAGCACAGATACGCAGTATTTT

j_call: TRBJ2-1
clone_size: once
d_call: -
v_call: TRBV28
cdr3_aa: CACSGSYNEQFF
cdr3_nt: TGTGCCTGCAGCGGCTCCTACAATGAGCAGTTCTTC

j_call: TRBJ1-1
clone_size: -
d_call: TRBD1
v_call: TRBV27
cdr3_aa: CASRTQGPGGSENTEAFF
cdr3_nt: TGTGCCAGCCGAACACAGGGGCCTGGGGGATCTGAGAACACTGAAGCTTTCTTT

j_call: TRBJ2-2
clone_size: -
d_call: -
v_call: TRBV4-1
cdr3_aa: CASSPDTGELFF
cdr3_nt: TGCGCCAGCAGTCCCGACACCGGGGAGCTGTTTTTT

j_call: TRBJ1-1
clone_size: -
d_call: -
v_call: TRBV27
cdr3_aa: CASSRDRTRMNTEAFF
cdr3_nt: TGTGCCAGCAGTCGAGATCGGACTCGGATGAACACTGAAGCTTTCTTT

j_call: TRBJ1-2
clone_size: -
d_call: -
v_call: TRBV5-5
cdr3_aa: CASSLGVEGQGYGYTF
cdr3_nt: TGTGCCAGCAGCTTGGGAGTAGAGGGGCAGGGTTATGGCTACACCTTC

j_call: TRBJ1-4
clone_size: -
d_call: -
v_call: TRBV28
cdr3_aa: CASSYRAANEKLFF
cdr3_nt: TGTGCCAGCAGCTACAGGGCCGCTAATGAAAAACTGTTTTTT

j_call: TRBJ1-1
clone_size: -
d_call: -
v_call: TRBV5-4
cdr3_aa: CASSPSLGQGEEAFF
cdr3_nt: TGTGCCAGCAGCCCCTCCCTCGGTCAGGGTGAGGAAGCTTTCTTT

j_call: TRBJ1-6
clone_size: few
d_call: -
v_call: TRBV6-5
cdr3_aa: CASSYLGLNSPLHF
cdr3_nt: TGTGCCAGCAGTTATCTGGGACTCAATTCACCCCTCCACTTT

j_call: TRBJ2-7
clone_size: -
d_call: -
v_call: TRBV2
cdr3_aa: CASGTSYEQYF
cdr3_nt: TGTGCCAGCGGGACTTCCTACGAGCAGTACTTC

j_call: TRBJ2-1
clone_size: -
d_call: -
v_call: TRBV27
cdr3_aa: CASTFTPLHEQFF
cdr3_nt: TGTGCCAGCACCTTTACCCCATTACATGAGCAGTTCTTC

j_call: TRBJ1-1
clone_size: -
d_call: -
v_call: TRBV27
cdr3_aa: CASSWGGGNTEAFF
cdr3_nt: TGTGCCAGCAGTTGGGGAGGGGGGAACACTGAAGCTTTCTTT